A selection of T cell receptor beta chains follows, all from one sample in a study of blood T cell repertoires in COVID-19. The assay was immunoSEQ multiplex PCR, and TCRdb's table has in-frame clones only and misses some. The sample lists 160,000 or so clones; about four fifths were seen once. Sequencing was performed on peripheral blood. The receptor set was obtained from a man aged 55 to 70 with acute or convalescent COVID-19. CDR3s include the opening cysteine and the closing phenylalanine or tryptophan. D genes are given only for firm matches. Not every row has a clone size; where given, it reads once, few, many or a size class.

clone_size j_call v_call d_call cdr3_nt cdr3_aa
. TRBJ2-1 TRBV5-4 . TGTGCCAGCAGCCCCCAAGGGCGGGTGAATGAGCAGTTCTTC CASSPQGRVNEQFF
once TRBJ1-1 TRBV7-2 . TGTGCCAGCAGCTTAAGCAGGGGAGAAGCTGAAGCTTTCTTT CASSLSRGEAEAFF
. TRBJ1-2 TRBV11-2 . TGTGCCAGCAGCCCCCTAACGGTCTTCGGCTATGGCTACACCTTC CASSPLTVFGYGYTF
. TRBJ2-4 TRBV19 TRBD2 TGTGCCAGTAGGCCGGGGGGGGCCCGAAACATTCAGTACTTC CASRPGGARNIQYF
. TRBJ1-5 TRBV12-5 TRBD1 TGTGCTAGTGGTTTTGGAGGGGGCGGACAGCCCCAGCATTTT CASGFGGGGQPQHF
. TRBJ2-3 TRBV9 TRBD1 TGTGCCAGCAGCGTCCTGGGACAGACTAGCACAGATACGCAGTATTTT CASSVLGQTSTDTQYF
. TRBJ2-7 TRBV10-3 TRBD2 TGTGCCTCTGGCGTAGCGGGACGCCCGCAGGAGCAGTACTTC CASGVAGRPQEQYF
. TRBJ2-7 TRBV18 TRBD2 TGTGCCAGCTCACCCTCTCGAACGGGGGGTGGCGAGCAGTACTTC CASSPSRTGGGEQYF
. TRBJ2-3 TRBV5-6 . TGTGCCAGCAGCTTGGGACTCCACCGCGCAGATACGCAGTATTTT CASSLGLHRADTQYF
. TRBJ1-1 TRBV10-3 . TGTGCCATCAGGGGTGGAGGGAACACTGAAGCTTTCTTT CAIRGGGNTEAFF
. TRBJ1-1 TRBV18 TRBD1 TGTGCCAGCTCACCACCGACAGGGCTCTTGAACACTGAAGCTTTCTTT CASSPPTGLLNTEAFF
. TRBJ1-1 TRBV5-4 . TGTGCCAGCAGCTTGGGGACAATCACCCAAAACACTGAAGCTTTCTTT CASSLGTITQNTEAFF
. TRBJ2-7 TRBV7-9 TRBD2 TGTGCCAGCAGCCCACTAGCGGGTTACAGCTCCTACGAGCAGTACTTC CASSPLAGYSSYEQYF
. TRBJ2-3 TRBV5-1 TRBD2 TGCGCCAGCAGCGCTACTAGCGGGAGTTCGTCAGATACGCAGTATTTT CASSATSGSSSDTQYF
. TRBJ2-3 TRBV7-2 TRBD2 TGTGCCAGCAGCTTAGGGACTAGCGGTCTTGGCACAGATACGCAGTATTTT CASSLGTSGLGTDTQYF
. TRBJ2-1 TRBV12-3/TRBV12-4 . TGTGCCAGCAGTACAGGGTACAATGAGCAGTTCTTC CASSTGYNEQFF
. TRBJ1-5 TRBV7-9 TRBD1 TGTGCCAGCAGCGGGGCCACAGGGGGTGGGCCCCAGCATTTT CASSGATGGGPQHF
. TRBJ2-7 TRBV9 . TGTGCCAGCAGCGTAGAGACAGGTCCGAGCTCCTACGAGCAGTACTTC CASSVETGPSSYEQYF
. TRBJ1-2 TRBV7-2 TRBD1 TGTGCCAGCAGCTCGGACAGGGGAAACTATGGCTACACCTTC CASSSDRGNYGYTF
. TRBJ2-1 TRBV19 . TGTGCCAGTAGTCCTCAGTCCCACTACAATGAGCAGTTCTTC CASSPQSHYNEQFF
. TRBJ2-1 TRBV5-1 TRBD2 TGCGCCAGCAGTCCTAGCGGGAGCTCCTACAATGAGCAGTTCTTC CASSPSGSSYNEQFF
once TRBJ2-7 TRBV5-6 TRBD1 TGTGCCAGCAGCGGGGGGACAGGGGCACCACTCGAGCAGTACTTC CASSGGTGAPLEQYF
. TRBJ1-6 TRBV29-1 . TGCAGCGTTGCACAGGGAAGCAATTCACCCCTCCACTTT CSVAQGSNSPLHF
. TRBJ1-1 TRBV6-5 . TGTGCCAGCAGCGACAGGACAGCGAACACTGAAGCTTTCTTT CASSDRTANTEAFF
few TRBJ2-3 TRBV19 TRBD2 TGTGCCAGTAGCCTTAACCCCGAACTAGCGCCCTTTTACACAGATACGCAGTATTTT CASSLNPELAPFYTDTQYF
. TRBJ2-2 TRBV28 . TGTGCCAGCAGTGGTCAGACTGACAGGAGACCCACCGGGGAGCTGTTTTTT CASSGQTDRRPTGELFF
. TRBJ2-1 TRBV18 TRBD1 TGTGCCAGCTCACCGGGACAGGGGAGGCTGAGTGAGCAGTTCTTC CASSPGQGRLSEQFF
. TRBJ1-5 TRBV2 . TGTGCCAGCCGGGGAAATCAGCCCCAGCATTTT CASRGNQPQHF
. TRBJ2-4 TRBV19 TRBD1 TGTGCCAGTAGTATGCCCGGACAGGTAGCCAAAAACATTCAGTACTTC CASSMPGQVAKNIQYF
. TRBJ2-7 TRBV23-1 TRBD1 TGCGCCAGCAGTCACCCAACAGGGGCGGGCGAGCAGTACTTC CASSHPTGAGEQYF
once TRBJ2-3 TRBV4-3 TRBD2 TGCGCCAGCAGCCAAGAAATAACGGGAGGTGGTAAGGATACGCAGTATTTT CASSQEITGGGKDTQYF
. TRBJ2-5 TRBV2 . TGTGCCAGCAGTGAAGTTGGTATCGGGTGGGAGACCCAGTACTTC CASSEVGIGWETQYF
few TRBJ2-2 TRBV12-5 . TGTGCTAGTGCTCCATCGGCCAACGAGGGTACCGGGGAGCTGTTTTTT CASAPSANEGTGELFF
. TRBJ2-7 TRBV5-6 . TGTGCCAGCAGCTTGGATGAGGGCTACGAGCAGTACTTC CASSLDEGYEQYF
few TRBJ2-2 TRBV24-1 TRBD1 TGTGCCACCAGTGATTTGCCCAAGACAGGGGGAATAACCGGGGAGCTGTTTTTT CATSDLPKTGGITGELFF
. TRBJ1-3 TRBV25-1 . TGTGCCAGCAGTGAAACCTCAGGGGCTGGAAACACCATATATTTT CASSETSGAGNTIYF
few TRBJ2-7 TRBV7-2 . TGTGCCAGCAGCTTAGCGACTAGCTACGAGCAGTACTTC CASSLATSYEQYF
few TRBJ1-6 TRBV7-3 TRBD1 TGTGCCAGCAGCCTCCTGGGACAGTGGAATTCACCCCTCCACTTT CASSLLGQWNSPLHF
. TRBJ2-5 TRBV2 . TGTGCCAGCAGTGTGTACTCCAGGTACCAAGAGACCCAGTACTTC CASSVYSRYQETQYF
. TRBJ2-2 TRBV4-1 . TGCGCCAGCAGCGTCTACAGTAGCACCGGGGAGCTGTTTTTT CASSVYSSTGELFF
. TRBJ2-4 TRBV19 TRBD2 TGTGCCAGCCACGGCGGGGGGGCTGGCAAAAACATTCAGTACTTC CASHGGGAGKNIQYF
. TRBJ2-2 TRBV5-6 TRBD2 TGTGCCAGCGAATTAGCGGGGACCCGCACCGGGGAGCTGTTTTTT CASELAGTRTGELFF
. TRBJ2-6 TRBV19 . TGTGCCAGTAGTCCTCAGGGGAGCGGGGCCAACGTCCTGACTTTC CASSPQGSGANVLTF
. TRBJ1-2 TRBV6-1 TRBD1 TGTGCCAGCAGTGAAACTAGACAGGGAAAGGACTATGGCTACACCTTC CASSETRQGKDYGYTF
. TRBJ1-3 TRBV28 . TGTGCCAGCAGGGAGGACCAGAGACCTGGAAACACCATATATTTT CASREDQRPGNTIYF
. TRBJ2-1 TRBV19 TRBD2 TGTGCCAGTAGCCGGACTAGCGGGAAGGATGAGCAGTTCTTC CASSRTSGKDEQFF
. TRBJ2-1 TRBV6-2/TRBV6-3 TRBD2 TGTGCCAGCAGTTACGGGTGGGGGGGTTACAATGAGCAGTTCTTC CASSYGWGGYNEQFF
. TRBJ2-2 TRBV9 . TGTGCCAGCAGCGCCCAGAACACCGGGGAGCTGTTTTTT CASSAQNTGELFF
. TRBJ1-4 TRBV19 . TGTGCCAGTAGTGCCAGGGGTTTGTGGGCAAGAGAAAAACTGTTTTTT CASSARGLWAREKLFF